Below, 5 T cell receptor beta chains from the same sample are listed, as sequenced in a study of beta chain features in type 1 diabetes. Expressed TCRB transcripts were sequenced, since all the RNA that had been isolated was reverse transcribed. Using immunoSEQ multiplex PCR, the repertoire was profiled, and TCRdb retains in-frame clones only, with some absent. The data contain under 900,000 clones, around a sixth of them singletons. The sample comprised naive CD4+ T cells from blood. These receptors came from a woman in her late teens or twenties in good health.

The V and J genes are TRBV10-3 and TRBJ1-3; D uncertain. The CDR3 has 18 amino acids. V dropped 2 bases and J dropped 0 bases, with 17 bases sitting between them. Germline V lookup: CDR1 ENHRY, CDR2 SYGVKD. CDR3 sequence reads: CAISEGRGRRISGNTIYF. The CDR3 bases are TGTGCCATCAGTGAGGGAAGAGGTCGACGTATCTCTGGAAACACCATATATTTT.

The rearrangement uses TRBV7-9 and TRBJ2-7, with 7 nucleotides matching TRBD1. The junction had 12 bases not matched to a gene; V was cut back by 4 bases and J by 12 bases. The CDR3 covers 13 residues. Germline V lookup: CDR1 SEHNR, CDR2 FQNEAQ (reference sequence). The DNA of the CDR3 is TGTGCCAGCAGCTCGTCGGGACAGCCCGTGCTGTACTTC. Its translation: CASSSSGQPVLYF.

There are a few counts of this clone. The rearrangement uses TRBV5-4 and TRBJ2-5; TRBD2 agrees at 7 bases. V was clipped by 1 base and J by 5 bases; unmatched bases: 8. Germline V gene lookup returns CDR1 SGHNT and CDR2 YYREEE (reference sequence). The CDR3 loop spans 15 amino acids. This CDR3 reads CASSLLPGREETQYF. DNA for the CDR3: TGTGCCAGCAGCTTGCTCCCCGGGCGGGAGGAGACCCAGTACTTC.

This clone was picked up a small number of times. CDR3 residues: CASKSRELVNQPQHF. The CDR3 region has the DNA TGTGCCAGCAAAAGTAGGGAGTTGGTCAATCAGCCCCAGCATTTT. This chain joins TRBV6-6 and TRBJ1-5, with D hard to call. V was clipped by 7 bases and J by 3 bases, with 16 bases between them. This CDR3 is built from 15 residues. In germline, CDR1 is MNHNY, CDR2 SVGAGI (reference sequence).

This clone was observed a handful of times. The rearrangement joins TRBV27 to TRBJ2-1; the match to TRBD1 covers 9 bases. This CDR3 comprises 14 residues. The V gene end was trimmed by 4 bases and the J gene end by 9 bases; junction bases not matched to a gene: 7. Looked up from germline, CDR1 is MNHEY and CDR2 is SMNVEV (reference sequence). CDR3: CASSSGTGLSEQFF. The CDR3 nucleotides read TGTGCCAGCAGTTCCGGGACAGGGTTGTCTGAGCAGTTCTTC.